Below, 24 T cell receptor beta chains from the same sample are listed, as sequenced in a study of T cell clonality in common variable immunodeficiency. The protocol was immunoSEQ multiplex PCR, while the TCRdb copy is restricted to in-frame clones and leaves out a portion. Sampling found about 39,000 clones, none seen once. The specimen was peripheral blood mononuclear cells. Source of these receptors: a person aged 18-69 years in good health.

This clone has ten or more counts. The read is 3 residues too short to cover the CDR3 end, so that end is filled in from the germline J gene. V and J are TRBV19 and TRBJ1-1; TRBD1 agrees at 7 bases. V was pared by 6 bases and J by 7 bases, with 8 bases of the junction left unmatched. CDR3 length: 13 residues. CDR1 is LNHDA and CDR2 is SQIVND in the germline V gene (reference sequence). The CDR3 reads CASRPQGWDEAFF. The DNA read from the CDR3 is TGTGCCAGTAGACCACAGGGGTGGGATGAA.

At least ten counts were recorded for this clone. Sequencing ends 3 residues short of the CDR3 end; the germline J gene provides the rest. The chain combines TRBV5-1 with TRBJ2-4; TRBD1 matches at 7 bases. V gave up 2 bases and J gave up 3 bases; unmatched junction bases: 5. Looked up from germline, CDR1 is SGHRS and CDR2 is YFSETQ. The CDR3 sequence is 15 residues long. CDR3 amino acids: CASSFIRDSKNIQYF. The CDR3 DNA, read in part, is TGCGCCAGCAGCTTCATCCGGGACAGCAAAAACATT.

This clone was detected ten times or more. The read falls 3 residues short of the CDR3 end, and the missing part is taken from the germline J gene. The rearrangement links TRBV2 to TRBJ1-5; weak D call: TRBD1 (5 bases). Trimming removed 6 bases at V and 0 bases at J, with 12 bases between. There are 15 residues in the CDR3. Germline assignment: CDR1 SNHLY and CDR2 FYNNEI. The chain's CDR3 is CASSLDSFSNQPQHF. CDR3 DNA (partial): TGTGCCAGCAGCCTCGACAGTTTTAGCAATCAGCCC.

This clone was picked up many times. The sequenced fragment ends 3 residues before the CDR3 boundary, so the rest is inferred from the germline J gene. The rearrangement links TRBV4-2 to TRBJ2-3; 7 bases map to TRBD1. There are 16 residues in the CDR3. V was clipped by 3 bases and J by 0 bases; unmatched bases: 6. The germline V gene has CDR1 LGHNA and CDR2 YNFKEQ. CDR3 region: CASSQLGGLSTDTQYF. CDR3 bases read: TGTGCCAGCAGCCAGCTAGGGGGCTTGAGCACAGATACG.

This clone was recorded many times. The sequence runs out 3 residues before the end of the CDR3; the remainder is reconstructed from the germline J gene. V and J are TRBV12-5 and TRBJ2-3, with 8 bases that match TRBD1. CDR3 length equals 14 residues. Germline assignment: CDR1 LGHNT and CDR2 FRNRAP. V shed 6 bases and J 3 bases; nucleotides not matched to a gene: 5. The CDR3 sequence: CASGLQGATDTQYF. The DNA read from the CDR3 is TGTGCTAGTGGCCTCCAGGGGGCGACAGATACG.

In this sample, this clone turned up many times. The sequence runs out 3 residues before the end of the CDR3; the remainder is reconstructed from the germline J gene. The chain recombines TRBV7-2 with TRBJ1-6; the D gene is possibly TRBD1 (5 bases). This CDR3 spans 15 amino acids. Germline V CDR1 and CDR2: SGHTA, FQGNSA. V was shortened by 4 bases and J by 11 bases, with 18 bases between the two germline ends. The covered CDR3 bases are TGTGCCAGCAGCTCTCGAGGGGCTCTCTCGGCACCC. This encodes CASSSRGALSAP. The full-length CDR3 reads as CASSSRGALSAPLHF. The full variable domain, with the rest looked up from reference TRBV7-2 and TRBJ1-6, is GAGVSQSPSNKVTEKGKDVELRCDPISGHTALYWYRQSLGQGLEFLIYFQGNSAPDKSGLPSDRFSAERTGGSVSTLTIQRTQQEDSAVYLCASSSRGALSAPLHFGNGTRLTVT.

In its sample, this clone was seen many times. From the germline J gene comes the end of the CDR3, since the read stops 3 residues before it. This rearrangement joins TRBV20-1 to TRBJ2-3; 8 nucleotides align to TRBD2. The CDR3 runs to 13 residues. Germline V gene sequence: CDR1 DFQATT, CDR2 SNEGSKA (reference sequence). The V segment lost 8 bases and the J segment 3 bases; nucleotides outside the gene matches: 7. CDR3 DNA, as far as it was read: TGCAGTTTGGTAGCGGGAATAACAGATACG. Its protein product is CSLVAGITDT. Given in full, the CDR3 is CSLVAGITDTQYF.

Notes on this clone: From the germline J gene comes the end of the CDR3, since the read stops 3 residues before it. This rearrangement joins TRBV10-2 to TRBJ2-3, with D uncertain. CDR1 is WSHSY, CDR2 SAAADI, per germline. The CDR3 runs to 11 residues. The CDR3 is CASSPQETQYF. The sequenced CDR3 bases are TGCGCCAGCAGTCCACAAGAGACG.

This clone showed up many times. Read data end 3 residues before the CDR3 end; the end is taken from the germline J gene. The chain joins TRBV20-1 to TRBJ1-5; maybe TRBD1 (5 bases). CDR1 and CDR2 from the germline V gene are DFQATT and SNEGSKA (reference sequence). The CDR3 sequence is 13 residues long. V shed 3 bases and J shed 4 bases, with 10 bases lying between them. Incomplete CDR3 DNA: TGCAGTGCTAGTCGTCGGGGGAATCAGCCC. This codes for CSASRRGNQP. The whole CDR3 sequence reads CSASRRGNQPQHF.

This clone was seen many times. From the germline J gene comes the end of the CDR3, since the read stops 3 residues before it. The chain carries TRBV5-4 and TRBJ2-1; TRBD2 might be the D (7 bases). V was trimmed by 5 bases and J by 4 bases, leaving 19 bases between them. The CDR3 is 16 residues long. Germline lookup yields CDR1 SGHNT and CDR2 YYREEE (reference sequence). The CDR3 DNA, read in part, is TGTGCCAGCAGTCTCCCACAGGGCGGGAGATACAATGAG. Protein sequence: CASSLPQGGRYNE. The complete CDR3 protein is CASSLPQGGRYNEQFF.

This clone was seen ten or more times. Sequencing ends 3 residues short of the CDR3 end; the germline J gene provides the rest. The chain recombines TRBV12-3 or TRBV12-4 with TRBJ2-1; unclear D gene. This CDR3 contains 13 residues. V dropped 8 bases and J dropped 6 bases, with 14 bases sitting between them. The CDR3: CASSPSAGNEQFF. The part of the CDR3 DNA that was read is TGTGCCAGCTCCCCTTCGGCAGGCAATGAG.

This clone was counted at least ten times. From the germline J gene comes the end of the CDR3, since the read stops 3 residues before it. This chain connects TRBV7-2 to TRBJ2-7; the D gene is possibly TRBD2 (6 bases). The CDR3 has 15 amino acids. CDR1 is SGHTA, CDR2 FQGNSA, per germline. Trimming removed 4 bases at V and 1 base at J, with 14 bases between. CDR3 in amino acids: CASSSTGTGSYEQYF. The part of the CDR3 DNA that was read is TGTGCCAGCAGCTCTACCGGGACTGGTTCCTACGAG.

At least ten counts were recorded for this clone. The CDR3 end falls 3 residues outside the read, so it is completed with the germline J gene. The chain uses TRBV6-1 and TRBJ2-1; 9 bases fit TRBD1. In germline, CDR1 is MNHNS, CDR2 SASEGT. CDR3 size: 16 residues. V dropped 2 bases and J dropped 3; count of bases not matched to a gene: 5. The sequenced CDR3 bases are TGTGCCAGCAGTGAAAGTCCGACAGGGGGCTACAATGAG. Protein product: CASSESPTGGYNE. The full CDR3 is CASSESPTGGYNEQFF.

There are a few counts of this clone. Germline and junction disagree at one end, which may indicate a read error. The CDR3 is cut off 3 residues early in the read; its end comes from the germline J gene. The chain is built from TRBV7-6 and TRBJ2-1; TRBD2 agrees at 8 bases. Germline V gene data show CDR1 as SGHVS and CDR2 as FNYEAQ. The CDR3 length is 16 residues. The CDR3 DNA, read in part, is TGTGCCAGCAGCCTAGCACTAGCGGCGGGACACAATGAG. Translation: CASSLALAAGHNE. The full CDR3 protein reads CASSLALAAGHNEQFF.

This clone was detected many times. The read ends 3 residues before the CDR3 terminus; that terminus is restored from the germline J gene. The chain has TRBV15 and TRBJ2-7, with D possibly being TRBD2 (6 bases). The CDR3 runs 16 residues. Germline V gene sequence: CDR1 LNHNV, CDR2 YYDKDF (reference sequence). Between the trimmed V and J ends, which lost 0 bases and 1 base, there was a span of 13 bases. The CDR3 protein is CATSRETSAGSYEQYF. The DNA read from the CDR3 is TGTGCCACCAGCAGAGAGACCTCAGCGGGTTCCTACGAG.

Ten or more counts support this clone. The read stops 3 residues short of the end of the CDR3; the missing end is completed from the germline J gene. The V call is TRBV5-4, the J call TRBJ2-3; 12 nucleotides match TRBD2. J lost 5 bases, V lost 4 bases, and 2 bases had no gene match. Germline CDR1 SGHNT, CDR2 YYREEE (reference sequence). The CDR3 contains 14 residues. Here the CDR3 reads CASSMGLAGDTQYF. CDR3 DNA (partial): TGTGCCAGCAGCATGGGACTAGCGGGAGATACG.

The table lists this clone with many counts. The CDR3 sequence: CASSYRGGENEQYF. CDR3 DNA (partial): TGTGCCAGCAGCTACAGAGGGGGCGAAAACGAG. V and J are TRBV11-3 and TRBJ2-7; 7 nucleotides line up with TRBD1. The CDR3 end lies 3 residues beyond the end of the read and is filled in from the germline J gene. With V trimmed by 4 bases and J by 5 bases, 8 bases remained unmatched. This CDR3 region has 14 residues. Germline V lookup: CDR1 SGHNT, CDR2 YENEEA.

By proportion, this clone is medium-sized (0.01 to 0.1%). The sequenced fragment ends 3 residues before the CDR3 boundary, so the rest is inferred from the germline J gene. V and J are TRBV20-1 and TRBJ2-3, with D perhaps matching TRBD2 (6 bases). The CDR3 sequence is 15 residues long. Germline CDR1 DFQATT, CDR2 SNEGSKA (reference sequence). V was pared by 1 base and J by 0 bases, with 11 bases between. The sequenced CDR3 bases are TGCAGTGCTAGAGGATCCGGGGGTAGCACAGATACG. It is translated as CSARGSGGSTDT. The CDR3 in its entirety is CSARGSGGSTDTQYF.

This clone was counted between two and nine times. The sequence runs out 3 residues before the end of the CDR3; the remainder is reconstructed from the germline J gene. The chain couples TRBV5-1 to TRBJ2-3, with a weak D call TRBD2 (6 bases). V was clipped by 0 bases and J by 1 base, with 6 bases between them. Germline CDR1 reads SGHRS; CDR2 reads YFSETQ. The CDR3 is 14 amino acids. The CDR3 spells CASSLGGGTDTQYF. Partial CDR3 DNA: TGCGCCAGCAGCTTGGGGGGGGGCACAGATACG.

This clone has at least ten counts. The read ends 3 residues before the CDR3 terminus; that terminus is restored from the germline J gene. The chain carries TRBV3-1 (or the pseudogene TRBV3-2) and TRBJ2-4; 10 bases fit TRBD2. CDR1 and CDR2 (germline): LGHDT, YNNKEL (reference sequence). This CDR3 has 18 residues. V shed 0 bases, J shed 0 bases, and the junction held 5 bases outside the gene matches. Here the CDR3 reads CASSQELLAGIAKNIQYF. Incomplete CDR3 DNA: TGTGCCAGCAGCCAAGAACTACTAGCGGGAATAGCCAAAAACATT.

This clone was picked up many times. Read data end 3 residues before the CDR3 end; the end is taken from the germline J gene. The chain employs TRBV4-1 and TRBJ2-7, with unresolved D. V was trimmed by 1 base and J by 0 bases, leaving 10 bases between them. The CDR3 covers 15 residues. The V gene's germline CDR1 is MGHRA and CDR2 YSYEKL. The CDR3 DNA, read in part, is TGCGCCAGCAGCCAAGTCGGTGTTTTCTCCTACGAG. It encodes CASSQVGVFSYE. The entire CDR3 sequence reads CASSQVGVFSYEQYF.

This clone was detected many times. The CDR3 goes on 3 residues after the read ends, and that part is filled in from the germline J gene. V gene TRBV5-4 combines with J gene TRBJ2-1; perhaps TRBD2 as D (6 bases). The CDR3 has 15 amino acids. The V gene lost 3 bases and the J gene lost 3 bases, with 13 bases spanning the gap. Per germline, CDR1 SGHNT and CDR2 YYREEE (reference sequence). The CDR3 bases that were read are TGTGCCAGCAGCTCGGGGAGGCCACTCTACAATGAG. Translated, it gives CASSSGRPLYNE. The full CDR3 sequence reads CASSSGRPLYNEQFF. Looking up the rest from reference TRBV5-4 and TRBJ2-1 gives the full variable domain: ETGVTQSPTHLIKTRGQQVTLRCSSQSGHNTVSWYQQALGQGPQFIFQYYREEENGRGNFPPRFSGLQFPNYSSELNVNALELDDSALYLCASSSGRPLYNEQFFGPGTRLTVL.

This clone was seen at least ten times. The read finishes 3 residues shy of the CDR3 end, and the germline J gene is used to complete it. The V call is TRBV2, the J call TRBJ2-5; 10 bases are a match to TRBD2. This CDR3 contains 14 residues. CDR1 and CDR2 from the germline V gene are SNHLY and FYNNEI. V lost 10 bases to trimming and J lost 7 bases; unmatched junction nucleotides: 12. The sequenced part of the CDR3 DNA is TGTGCCACCATAGCCCTAGCGGGGGTCGGGACC. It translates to CATIALAGVGT. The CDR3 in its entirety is CATIALAGVGTQYF.

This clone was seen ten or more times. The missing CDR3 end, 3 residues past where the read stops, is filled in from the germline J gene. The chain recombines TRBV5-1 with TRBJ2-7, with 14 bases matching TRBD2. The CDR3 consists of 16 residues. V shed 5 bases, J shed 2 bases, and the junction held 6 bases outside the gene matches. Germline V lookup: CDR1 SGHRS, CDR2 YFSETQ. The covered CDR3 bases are TGCGCCAGCAGTCCGCGGGGACTAGCGGGAGCCTACGAG. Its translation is CASSPRGLAGAYE. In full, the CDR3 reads CASSPRGLAGAYEQYF.